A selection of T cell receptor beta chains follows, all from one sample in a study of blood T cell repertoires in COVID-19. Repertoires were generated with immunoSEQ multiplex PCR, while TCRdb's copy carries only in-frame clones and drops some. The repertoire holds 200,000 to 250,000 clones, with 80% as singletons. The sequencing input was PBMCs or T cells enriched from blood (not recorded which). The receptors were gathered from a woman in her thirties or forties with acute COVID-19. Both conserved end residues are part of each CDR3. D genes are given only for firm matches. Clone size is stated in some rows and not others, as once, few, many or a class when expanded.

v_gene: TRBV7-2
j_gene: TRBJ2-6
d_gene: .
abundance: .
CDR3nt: TGTGCCAGCAGCTTAATACCGAGGGCCTCTGGGGCCAACGTCCTGACTTTC
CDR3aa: CASSLIPRASGANVLTF

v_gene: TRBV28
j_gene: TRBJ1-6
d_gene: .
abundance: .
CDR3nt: TGTGCCAGCAGTCCCCCGGGACTCTATAATTCACCCCTCCACTTT
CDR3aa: CASSPPGLYNSPLHF

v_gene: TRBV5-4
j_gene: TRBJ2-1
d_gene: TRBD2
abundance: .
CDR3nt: TGTGCCAGCAGCTCGGGAGGTGTAGTGAGCTCCTACAATGAGCAGTTCTTC
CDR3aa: CASSSGGVVSSYNEQFF

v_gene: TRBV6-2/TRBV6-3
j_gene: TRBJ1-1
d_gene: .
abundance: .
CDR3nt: TGTGCCAGCAGTTTGGCCGGGACATTGAACACTGAAGCTTTCTTT
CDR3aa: CASSLAGTLNTEAFF

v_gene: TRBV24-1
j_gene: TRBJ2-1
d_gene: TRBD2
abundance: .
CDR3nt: TGTGCCACCAGTGACGCGACTAGCGGGAGAATCGGGCTAATTGAGCAGTTCTTC
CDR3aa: CATSDATSGRIGLIEQFF

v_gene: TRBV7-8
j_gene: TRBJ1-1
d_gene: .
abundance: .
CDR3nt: TGTGCCAGCAGCACAAGACTCAGGGGCGACACTGAAGCTTTCTTT
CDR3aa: CASSTRLRGDTEAFF

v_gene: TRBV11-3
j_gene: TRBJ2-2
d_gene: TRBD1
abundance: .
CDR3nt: TGTGCCAGCAGCTCGGACAGGGGGCATTGGGGCGGGGAGCTGTTTTTT
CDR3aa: CASSSDRGHWGGELFF

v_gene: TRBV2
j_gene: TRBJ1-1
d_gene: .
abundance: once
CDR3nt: TGTGCCAGCAGTGATCCGGGATCGAACACTGAAGCTTTCTTT
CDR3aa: CASSDPGSNTEAFF

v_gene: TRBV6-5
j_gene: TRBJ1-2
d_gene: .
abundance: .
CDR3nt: TGTGCCAGCAGTTACGGCGCGGGGTTTCGGCTTGGCTACACCTTC
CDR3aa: CASSYGAGFRLGYTF

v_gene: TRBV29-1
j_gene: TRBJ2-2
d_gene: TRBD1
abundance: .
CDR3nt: TGCAGCGTGGGGACTCAGGGGGCAAGCACCGGGGAGCTGTTTTTT
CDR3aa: CSVGTQGASTGELFF

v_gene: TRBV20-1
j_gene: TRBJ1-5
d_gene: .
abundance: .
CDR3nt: TGCAGTGCTAGTTCCGGGGTCAGTCAGCCCCAGCATTTT
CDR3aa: CSASSGVSQPQHF

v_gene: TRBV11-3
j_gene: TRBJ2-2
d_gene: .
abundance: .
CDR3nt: TGTGCCAGCAGCTTAGATTCGGCCAGCGCGAACACCGGGGAGCTGTTTTTT
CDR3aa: CASSLDSASANTGELFF

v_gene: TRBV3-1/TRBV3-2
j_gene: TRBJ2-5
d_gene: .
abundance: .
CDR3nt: TGTGCCAGCAGCCAAGCCTTCGGAGGGACGGGAAGAAGGGAGACCCAGTACTTC
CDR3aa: CASSQAFGGTGRRETQYF

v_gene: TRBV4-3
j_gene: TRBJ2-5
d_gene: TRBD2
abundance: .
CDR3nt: TGCGCCAGCAGCTTGGGTTATCCTAGCGGGAGGGCCGAGGAGACCCAGTACTTC
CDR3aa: CASSLGYPSGRAEETQYF

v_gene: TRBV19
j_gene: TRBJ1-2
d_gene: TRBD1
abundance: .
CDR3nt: TGTGCCAGTAGTCTGAGGACAGGGGGCAACTATGGCTACACCTTC
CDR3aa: CASSLRTGGNYGYTF

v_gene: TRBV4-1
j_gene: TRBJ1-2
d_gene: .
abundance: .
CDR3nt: TGCGCCAGCAGCCAAGATCATTCGGGCAGGGGACCTAACTATGGCTACACCTTC
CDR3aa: CASSQDHSGRGPNYGYTF

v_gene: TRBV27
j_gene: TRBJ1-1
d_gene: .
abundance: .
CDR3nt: TGTGCCAGCAGTTCCAACAGGGATGAAGCTTTCTTT
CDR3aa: CASSSNRDEAFF

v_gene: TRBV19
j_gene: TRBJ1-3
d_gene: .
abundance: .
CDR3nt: TGTGCCAGTATGACCTCAGGGTTGTCTGGAAACACCATATATTTT
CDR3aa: CASMTSGLSGNTIYF

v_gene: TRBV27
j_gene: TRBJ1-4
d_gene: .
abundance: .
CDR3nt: TGTGCCAGCAGTTCCCCGGGAGGGGGTCGGACTAATGAAAAACTGTTTTTT
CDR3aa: CASSSPGGGRTNEKLFF

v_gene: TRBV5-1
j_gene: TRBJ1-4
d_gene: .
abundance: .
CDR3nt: TGCGCCAGCAGCTTGCTACAGGGTCGGGACGAAAAACTGTTTTTT
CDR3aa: CASSLLQGRDEKLFF

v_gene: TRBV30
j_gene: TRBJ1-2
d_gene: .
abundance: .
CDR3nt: TGTGCCTGGAGTATAGGCCGAGGAAACTATGGCTACACCTTC
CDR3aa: CAWSIGRGNYGYTF

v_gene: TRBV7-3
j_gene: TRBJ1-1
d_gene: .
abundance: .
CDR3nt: TGTGCCAGCAGCTTATCAGGGAAGGAAACTTTCTTT
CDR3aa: CASSLSGKETFF

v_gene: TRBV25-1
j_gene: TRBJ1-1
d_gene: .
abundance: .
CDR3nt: TGTGCCAGCAGTGAAGTCGTTATGGGGGGTTTGAACACTGAAGCTTTCTTT
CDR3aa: CASSEVVMGGLNTEAFF

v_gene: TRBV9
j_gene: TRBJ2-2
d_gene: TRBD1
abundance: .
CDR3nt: TGTGCCAGCAGCACTGGACAGGGGGACACCGGGGAGCTGTTTTTT
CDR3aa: CASSTGQGDTGELFF

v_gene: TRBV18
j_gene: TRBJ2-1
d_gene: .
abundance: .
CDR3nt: TGTGCCAGCTCACCCAGCAGGGGTTTTGAGCAGTTCTTC
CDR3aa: CASSPSRGFEQFF

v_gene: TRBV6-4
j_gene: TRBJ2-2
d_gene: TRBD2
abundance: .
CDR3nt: TGTGCCAGCAGCAGGACTAGCGGGAGCACCGGGGAGCTGTTTTTT
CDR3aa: CASSRTSGSTGELFF

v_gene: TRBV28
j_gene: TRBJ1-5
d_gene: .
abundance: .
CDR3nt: TGTGCCAGCAGTTTAGGGGGGAAAGGTCAGCCCCAGCATTTT
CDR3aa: CASSLGGKGQPQHF

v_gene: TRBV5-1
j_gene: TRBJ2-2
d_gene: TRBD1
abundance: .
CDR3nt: TGCGCCAGCAGCCCGGGACAGATTACCGGGGAGCTGTTTTTT
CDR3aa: CASSPGQITGELFF

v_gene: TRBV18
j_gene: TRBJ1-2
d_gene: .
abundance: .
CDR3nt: TGTGCCAGCTCACCATTGGAAGGAGCTAACTATGGCTACACCTTC
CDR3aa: CASSPLEGANYGYTF

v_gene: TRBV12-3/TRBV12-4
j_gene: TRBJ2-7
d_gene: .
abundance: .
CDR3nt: TGTGCCAGCAGTCAGGGGGGATCCGAGCAGTACTTC
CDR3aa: CASSQGGSEQYF

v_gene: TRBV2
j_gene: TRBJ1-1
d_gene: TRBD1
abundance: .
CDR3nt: TGTGCCAGCAGTAGGGACAGGGTTGCTTTCTTT
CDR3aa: CASSRDRVAFF

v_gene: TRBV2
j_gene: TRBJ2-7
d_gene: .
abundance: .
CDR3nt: TGTGCCAGCAGGACGGGGGTCGGAGGCGAGCAGTACTTC
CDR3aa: CASRTGVGGEQYF

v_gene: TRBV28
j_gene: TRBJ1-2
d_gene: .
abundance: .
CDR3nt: TGTGCCACCCCAAGGAGGGGAACGAGCTATGGCTACACCTTC
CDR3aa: CATPRRGTSYGYTF

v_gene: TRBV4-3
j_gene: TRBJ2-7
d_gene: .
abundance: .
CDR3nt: TGCGCCAGCAGCCAAGCCGTCTCCTACGAGCAGTACTTC
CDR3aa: CASSQAVSYEQYF

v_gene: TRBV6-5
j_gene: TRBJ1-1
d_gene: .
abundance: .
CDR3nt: TGTGCCAGCAGTTACGGGGGGTCGGGCACTGAAGCTTTCTTT
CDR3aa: CASSYGGSGTEAFF

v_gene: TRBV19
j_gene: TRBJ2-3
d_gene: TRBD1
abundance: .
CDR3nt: TGTGCCAGTAGTATCCCCCGAGGACAGGGGGCTTTCACAGATACGCAGTATTTT
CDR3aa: CASSIPRGQGAFTDTQYF

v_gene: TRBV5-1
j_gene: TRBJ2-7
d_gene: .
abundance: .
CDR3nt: TGCGCCAGCAGCCCCCAGGAGCGGCTCGAGCAGTACTTC
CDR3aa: CASSPQERLEQYF

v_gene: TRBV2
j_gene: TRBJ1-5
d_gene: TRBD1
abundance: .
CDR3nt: TGTGCCAGCAGTGAGGACAGGGGTCGCAATCAGCCCCAGCATTTT
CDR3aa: CASSEDRGRNQPQHF

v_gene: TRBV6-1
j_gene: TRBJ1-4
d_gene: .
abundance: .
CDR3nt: TGTGCCAGCAGTCACAGGGATGAAAAACTGTTTTTT
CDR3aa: CASSHRDEKLFF

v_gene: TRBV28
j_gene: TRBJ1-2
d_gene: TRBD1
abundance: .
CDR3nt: TGTGCCAGCAGTAGCGACCCCTGGAAGCCGGGACAGAATTTAAACTATGGCTACACCTTC
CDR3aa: CASSSDPWKPGQNLNYGYTF

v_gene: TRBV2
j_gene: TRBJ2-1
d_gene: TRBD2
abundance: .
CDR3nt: TGTGCCAGTTTGACTAGCGGGAGGTACAATGAGCAGTTCTTC
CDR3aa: CASLTSGRYNEQFF

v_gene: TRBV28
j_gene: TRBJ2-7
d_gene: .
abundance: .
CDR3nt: TGTGCCAGCAGCTCGCACAGCTACGAGCAGTACTTC
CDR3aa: CASSSHSYEQYF

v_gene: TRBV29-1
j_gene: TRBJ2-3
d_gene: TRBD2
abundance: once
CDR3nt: TGCAGCGCCATACTAGCGGGGTTGACAGATACGCAGTATTTT
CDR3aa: CSAILAGLTDTQYF

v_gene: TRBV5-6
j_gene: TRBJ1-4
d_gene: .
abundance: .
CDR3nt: TGTGCCAGCAGCTTGAGGCGGACTAATGAAAAACTGTTTTTT
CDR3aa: CASSLRRTNEKLFF

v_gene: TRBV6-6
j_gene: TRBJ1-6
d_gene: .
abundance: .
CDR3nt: TGTGCCAGCAGTTATGGTAGGGGCGAGCATTCACCCCTCCACTTT
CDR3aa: CASSYGRGEHSPLHF

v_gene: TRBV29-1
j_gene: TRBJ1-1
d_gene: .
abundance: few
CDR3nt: TGCAGCGTCCCCGACAGCACTGAAGCTTTCTTT
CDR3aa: CSVPDSTEAFF

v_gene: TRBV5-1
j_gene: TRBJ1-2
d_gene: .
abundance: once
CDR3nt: TGCGCCAGCAGCTTGGTGCGGGGTACCGATGGCTACACCTTC
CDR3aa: CASSLVRGTDGYTF

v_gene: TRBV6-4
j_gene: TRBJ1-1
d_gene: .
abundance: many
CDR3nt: TGTGCCAGCAGTGGAGGGGAGGGTGGCACTGAAGCTTTCTTT
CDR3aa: CASSGGEGGTEAFF

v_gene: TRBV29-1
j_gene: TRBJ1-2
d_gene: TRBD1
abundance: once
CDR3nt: TGCAGCGCTCGGACAGGGGATGGCTATGGCTACACCTTC
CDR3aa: CSARTGDGYGYTF

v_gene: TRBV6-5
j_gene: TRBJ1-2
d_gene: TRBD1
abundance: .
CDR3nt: TGTGCCAGCAGGGGGACAGCTATTAACTATGGCTACACCTTC
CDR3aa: CASRGTAINYGYTF

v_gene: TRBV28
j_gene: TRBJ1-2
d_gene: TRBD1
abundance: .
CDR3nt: TGTGCCAGCAGGTTGGGACAGGGTAGCGGCTACACCTTC
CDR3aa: CASRLGQGSGYTF

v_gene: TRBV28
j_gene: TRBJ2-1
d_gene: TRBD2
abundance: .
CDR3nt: TGTTGTACGACCGGGACTAGCGGGAGGCCCCCCGATGAGCAGTTCTTC
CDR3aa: CCTTGTSGRPPDEQFF

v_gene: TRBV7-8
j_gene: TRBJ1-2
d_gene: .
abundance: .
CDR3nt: TGTGCCAGCAGCGCCGTTAGTGTGCCCAGGGGCTACACCTTC
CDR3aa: CASSAVSVPRGYTF

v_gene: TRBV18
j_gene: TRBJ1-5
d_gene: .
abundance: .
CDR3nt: TGTGCCAGCTCACCAAGAGGGGGAGGGGACAGCAATCAGCCCCAGCATTTT
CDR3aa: CASSPRGGGDSNQPQHF

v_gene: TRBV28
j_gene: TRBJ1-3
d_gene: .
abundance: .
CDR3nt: TGTGCCAGCAGTTTCTGGGGGGACGGAAACACCATATATTTT
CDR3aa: CASSFWGDGNTIYF